The 3 T cell receptor beta chains in this list originate from one sample, sequenced in a study of blood T cell repertoires in COVID-19. Only in-frame clones appear in the TCRdb table, and some are missing; sequencing was by immunoSEQ multiplex PCR. The data show fewer than 200,000 clones, roughly 84% seen once. The sample consisted of PBMCs or T cells enriched from blood (not recorded which). The receptors derive from a woman aged 30 to 39 who had been exposed to COVID-19.

The chain is built from TRBV27 and TRBJ2-2; 8 bases map to TRBD1. Per the germline V gene, CDR1 is MNHEY and CDR2 is SMNVEV (reference sequence). The CDR3 is 15 residues long. V lost 7 bases to trimming and J lost 2 bases; unmatched junction nucleotides: 6. CDR3 coding DNA: TGTGCCAGCACTCCAGGGGGCCCAAACACCGGGGAGCTGTTTTTT. Its protein product is CASTPGGPNTGELFF.

V and J are TRBV5-1 and TRBJ2-7; 14 bases agree with TRBD2. CDR1 SGHRS and CDR2 YFSETQ come from the germline V gene. CDR3 length: 18 amino acids. After removal of 1 base from V and 3 bases from J, the junction contained 9 bases not matched to a gene. CDR3 sequence (DNA): TGCGCCAGCAGCTTGAAGGGGACTAGCGGGGGAGAAATCTACGAGCAGTACTTC. Translation: CASSLKGTSGGEIYEQYF.

The chain employs TRBV11-2 and TRBJ1-4, with 7 bases that match TRBD1. The CDR3 has 15 residues. J gave up 10 bases and V 1 base, and 9 bases lay outside the gene matches. CDR1 and CDR2 from the germline V gene are SGHAT and FQNNGV. The CDR3 DNA follows: TGTGCCAGCAGCTTAGGACAGGGAGAAGGCGGAAAACTGTTTTTT. It translates to CASSLGQGEGGKLFF.